These 15 T cell receptor beta chains share one sample of origin, sequenced in a study of cytomegalovirus exposure and HLA in healthy donors. PCR involved 60 Vbeta and 13 Jbeta primers. Data came from immunoSEQ multiplex PCR; TCRdb stores just in-frame clones and leaves some out. Of hundreds of thousands of clones in the sample, 75% to 80% are singletons; the top ten hold over 1.5%. The sequencing sample was made of PBMCs. Source of these receptors: a male donor in good health and CMV-seronegative.

This chain connects TRBV30 to TRBJ2-7, with D perhaps TRBD2 (6 bases). The V gene lost 0 bases and the J gene lost 3 bases, with 12 bases spanning the gap. CDR1 GTSNPN and CDR2 SVGIG come from the germline V gene (reference sequence). The CDR3 consists of 14 residues. CDR3: CAWSVLLANYEQYF. In nucleotides, the CDR3 is TGTGCCTGGAGTGTACTACTAGCAAACTACGAGCAGTACTTC.

The chain joins TRBV6-1 to TRBJ2-5, with 8 positions matching TRBD2. With V trimmed by 6 bases and J by 5 bases, 5 bases remained unmatched. The CDR3 totals 13 residues. Per germline, CDR1 MNHNS and CDR2 SASEGT. The CDR3: CASRFGGAETQYF. CDR3 DNA: TGTGCCAGCAGGTTCGGGGGGGCGGAGACCCAGTACTTC.

The chain links TRBV19 to TRBJ1-5, with D unclear. Deletions cut 0 bases from V and 3 bases from J, with 9 bases between. The CDR3 spans 15 residues. Germline assignment: CDR1 LNHDA and CDR2 SQIVND (reference sequence). The CDR3 DNA reads TGTGCCAGTAGTATAGATCCCGGGATCAATCAGCCCCAGCATTTT. Translated: CASSIDPGINQPQHF. Filled out from reference TRBV19 and TRBJ1-5, the complete variable domain reads DGGITQSPKYLFRKEGQNVTLSCEQNLNHDAMYWYRQDPGQGLRLIYYSQIVNDFQKGDIAEGYSVSREKKESFPLTVTSAQKNPTAFYLCASSIDPGINQPQHFGDGTRLSIL.

V and J are TRBV9 and TRBJ2-5, with D perhaps TRBD2 (6 bases). The CDR3 has 14 residues. Germline V lookup: CDR1 SGDLS, CDR2 YYNGEE. Trimming cost V 4 bases and J 8 bases, with 18 bases left between them. CDR3 sequence (DNA): TGTGCCAGCAGCTCAAATACGGGGGTACTTACCCAGTACTTC. As protein: CASSSNTGVLTQYF.

This clone has just one count. This chain joins TRBV5-1 and TRBJ1-6; 10 positions agree with TRBD1. The J segment lost 10 bases and the V segment lost 4 bases, leaving 14 bases of the junction unmatched. CDR1 and CDR2 (germline): SGHRS, YFSETQ. The CDR3 covers 17 residues. CDR3: CASSRDRGRGTESPLHF. The CDR3 nucleotides read TGCGCCAGCAGCCGGGACAGGGGTAGAGGGACAGAGTCACCCCTCCACTTT.

This chain connects TRBV19 to TRBJ2-7; weak D call: TRBD2 (5 bases). Per germline, CDR1 LNHDA and CDR2 SQIVND (reference sequence). This CDR3 contains 13 residues. The germline V and J ends were trimmed by 3 bases and 3 bases, with 9 bases remaining between them. CDR3 in DNA: TGTGCCAGTAGTATTTCCCGGGACTACGAGCAGTACTTC. Amino acid sequence: CASSISRDYEQYF.

The chain is built from TRBV5-1 and TRBJ2-5; D may be TRBD1 (6 bases). Germline loops: CDR1 SGHRS, CDR2 YFSETQ. The V end was cut by 1 base, the J end by 1 base, with 11 bases between. This CDR3 spans 15 amino acids. The CDR3 loop is CASSLSGTPQETQYF. The CDR3 coding sequence is TGCGCCAGCAGCTTGTCCGGGACACCCCAAGAGACCCAGTACTTC.

A single count supports this clone. At one of its ends the junction is not consistent with the germline gene, which may arise from a read error. This chain uses TRBV5-1 with TRBJ2-3; 14 positions agree with TRBD2. The CDR3 runs to 18 residues. Germline V CDR1 and CDR2: SGHRS, YFSETQ. The CDR3 nucleotides read TGCGCCAGCAGCCAGGGACTAGCGGGGGAGCCTAGCACAGGTACGCAGTATTTT. Translated, it gives CASSQGLAGEPSTGTQYF.

J is TRBJ1-1 and V is TRBV9; possibly TRBD1 for D (6 bases). This CDR3 contains 16 residues. Per the germline V gene, CDR1 is SGDLS and CDR2 is YYNGEE. V lost 4 bases and J lost 1, with 17 bases in between. The CDR3 sequence is CASSLRDTNWNTEAFF. The CDR3 DNA follows: TGTGCCAGCAGCCTCCGGGACACTAACTGGAACACTGAAGCTTTCTTT.

The CDR3 DNA sequence: TGTGCCTGGAGTGTAACAGGGGGCTGGGTCGGGGAGCTGTTTTTT. This sequence encodes CAWSVTGGWVGELFF. J is TRBJ2-2 and V is TRBV30; TRBD1 agrees at 9 bases. From germline, CDR1 is GTSNPN and CDR2 SVGIG (reference sequence). Germline trimming cut 0 bases from V and 7 bases from J; bases unmatched to any gene: 6. This CDR3 comprises 15 residues.

The chain has TRBV27 and TRBJ1-1; TRBD1 is a possible D gene (6 bases). V gave up 3 bases and J gave up 2 bases, with 10 bases separating them. The CDR3 runs 14 residues. Looked up from germline, CDR1 is MNHEY and CDR2 is SMNVEV (reference sequence). CDR3 nucleotide sequence: TGTGCCAGCAGTTTCCGACAGGCTAACACTGAAGCTTTCTTT. Amino acid sequence: CASSFRQANTEAFF.

V gene TRBV27 combines with J gene TRBJ2-1, with D perhaps matching TRBD2 (6 bases). V lost 4 bases to trimming and J lost 0 bases, with 10 bases between them. CDR3 length: 15 amino acids. Looked up from germline, CDR1 is MNHEY and CDR2 is SMNVEV (reference sequence). The CDR3 DNA sequence: TGTGCCAGCAGTTGGGACTCTCGCTCCTACAATGAGCAGTTCTTC. Protein: CASSWDSRSYNEQFF.

The V gene is TRBV27, the J gene TRBJ2-7; TRBD1 agrees at 7 bases. The germline V gene has CDR1 MNHEY and CDR2 SMNVEV (reference sequence). J was trimmed by 5 bases and V by 5 bases; bases with no gene match: 12. This CDR3 contains 15 residues. The CDR3 protein is CASSPWTGIGDEQYF. CDR3 nucleotides: TGTGCCAGCAGTCCATGGACAGGAATCGGCGACGAGCAGTACTTC.

This clone was found a few times. The rearrangement links TRBV5-1 to TRBJ2-7, with a possible D match to TRBD2 (7 bases). CDR3 length: 15 residues. The V and J ends lost 2 bases and 0 bases respectively, with 12 bases between them. Germline V CDR1 and CDR2: SGHRS, YFSETQ. CDR3 region: CASSFGGQISYEQYF. DNA for the CDR3: TGCGCCAGCAGCTTCGGGGGGCAGATCTCCTACGAGCAGTACTTC.

A note on this clone: As the CDR3 is not closed by the conserved phenylalanine or tryptophan, this likely results from a read error. The chain combines TRBV27 with TRBJ1-6, with D possibly being TRBD1 (5 bases). V was clipped by 8 bases and J by 15 bases, with 14 bases between them. CDR3 size: 11 residues. The germline V gene has CDR1 MNHEY and CDR2 SMNVEV (reference sequence). The CDR3 region has the DNA TGTGCCAGCTCCCAGGGTTTGGTCCTCCACTCT. Translation: CASSQGLVLHS.